This T cell receptor (beta chain) was identified during a study of cytomegalovirus exposure and HLA in healthy donors. Study details: A subsequent analysis reported that the 95 to 150 validation repertoires were produced on the same platform that had also been used for the roughly 670 first-cohort repertoires.

Study-wide results and limits: The study recorded 150 to 200 TCR beta chains that were cytomegalovirus-associated. According to a subsequent analysis, TCR clusters from the first cohort were inclined to appear together in the 120 validation repertoires.

Measured with immunoSEQ multiplex PCR; TCRdb has only the in-frame clones, and not every one. The sample lists 200,000 to 250,000 clones; over 80% were seen once. Comments on this clone: The antigen remains undetermined.

This TCR came from a woman in her late teens or twenties in good health and CMV-seronegative. Material: PBMCs.

The CDR3 here is CASREQVPGVDYGYTF. The CDR3 DNA follows: TGTGCCAGCAGGGAACAGGTCCCTGGGGTCGACTATGGCTACACCTTC. V and J are TRBV6-1 and TRBJ1-2; D is perhaps TRBD1 (5 bases). This CDR3 has 16 amino acids. V dropped 6 bases and J dropped 3 bases, with 20 bases sitting between them. Germline-derived CDR1 and CDR2 are MNHNS and SASEGT.